Following are 26 T cell receptor beta chains from one sample sequenced in a study of shared clonotypes between healthy human individuals. Sequencing used immunoSEQ multiplex PCR; TCRdb keeps in-frame clones, though not all of them. The table records about 92,000 clones, around 68% of them present only once. Material: memory CD8+ T cells sorted from blood. The subset here: CD45RO+ cells pooled with CCR7-negative TemRA cells. The source is a man aged 25 to 40 in good health.

The chain is built from TRBV7-9 and TRBJ2-2; 12 nucleotides line up with TRBD2. The CDR3 has 14 residues. Trimming removed 5 bases from V and 5 bases from J; junction bases left unmatched: 0. Germline V CDR1 and CDR2: SEHNR, FQNEAQ (reference sequence). CDR3 sequence reads: CASSGLAGTGELFF. In DNA, the CDR3 is TGTGCCAGCAGCGGACTAGCGGGAACCGGGGAGCTGTTTTTT.

The chain uses TRBV27 and TRBJ1-5; D perhaps matches TRBD1 (5 bases). Trimming took off 3 bases at V and 1 base at J, with 10 bases between the two ends. The germline V gene has CDR1 MNHEY and CDR2 SMNVEV (reference sequence). The CDR3 is 15 amino acids. CDR3 DNA sequence: TGTGCCAGCAGTTTTGTCGGGGGGAGCAATCAGCCCCAGCATTTT. The encoded protein is CASSFVGGSNQPQHF.

The chain combines TRBV4-2 with TRBJ2-3; possible D gene TRBD2, 6 bases. The CDR3 runs to 18 residues. CDR1 LGHNA and CDR2 YNFKEQ come from the germline V gene. The V end was cut by 4 bases, the J end by 3 bases, with 23 bases between. CDR3 DNA sequence: TGTGCCAGCAGCCTTTTGACGGATAGCGCAGGAGGGACAGATACGCAGTATTTT. Its translation: CASSLLTDSAGGTDTQYF.

The genes are TRBV5-1 and TRBJ2-1, with 8 bases fitting TRBD1. This CDR3 spans 14 amino acids. In germline, CDR1 is SGHRS, CDR2 YFSETQ. V dropped 6 bases and J dropped 7; count of bases not matched to a gene: 9. The CDR3 sequence: CASTSQGAGNEQFF. The CDR3 DNA is TGCGCCAGCACTAGTCAGGGGGCAGGGAATGAGCAGTTCTTC.

The chain is built from TRBV29-1 and TRBJ2-7; D assignment may be TRBD1 or TRBD2 (5 bases each). Germline assignment: CDR1 SQVTM and CDR2 ANQGSEA. The CDR3 runs 13 residues. V was cut by 0 bases and J by 7 bases, with 13 bases left in between. CDR3 nucleotide sequence: TGCAGCGTTGAAGAGGAGGCAGGGCGTGAGCAGTACTTC. The encoded protein is CSVEEEAGREQYF.

The V gene is TRBV20-1, the J gene TRBJ2-5, with D hard to call. From germline, CDR1 is DFQATT and CDR2 SNEGSKA (reference sequence). The CDR3 totals 10 residues. V was trimmed by 6 bases and J by 5 bases, leaving 7 bases between them. CDR3 nucleotide sequence: TGCAGTGCGCCCTGGGAGACCCAGTACTTC. Its protein is CSAPWETQYF.

V is TRBV6-1 and J is TRBJ2-3; D remains ambiguous. The CDR3 runs 15 residues. Between the trimmed V and J ends, which lost 4 bases and 0 bases, there was a span of 11 bases. CDR1 MNHNS and CDR2 SASEGT come from the germline V gene. CDR3 DNA sequence: TGTGCCAGCAGTGTAGCAGGATGGAGCACAGATACGCAGTATTTT. It specifies CASSVAGWSTDTQYF.

The chain employs TRBV5-5 and TRBJ2-7, with D perhaps given as TRBD1 or TRBD2 (5 bases each). Deletions cut 4 bases from V and 3 bases from J, with 14 bases between. CDR1 SGHKS and CDR2 YYEKEE come from the germline V gene (reference sequence). CDR3 size: 14 residues. The CDR3 region is CASSRDGSFYEQYF. CDR3 DNA sequence: TGTGCCAGCAGCAGGGACGGATCATTCTACGAGCAGTACTTC.

The rearrangement joins TRBV5-6 to TRBJ2-5, with 13 positions matching TRBD2. The junction had 9 bases not matched to a gene; V was cut back by 4 bases and J by 0 bases. The V gene's germline CDR1 is SGHDT and CDR2 YYEEEE. This CDR3 contains 18 residues. The CDR3 DNA reads as TGTGCCAGCAGCCGAATGCTCGGGACTAGCGGGAACCAAGAGACCCAGTACTTC. Its protein product is CASSRMLGTSGNQETQYF.

This rearrangement joins TRBV29-1 to TRBJ2-1; D is ambiguous. Germline CDR1 is SQVTM and CDR2 is ANQGSEA. This CDR3 region has 14 residues. Trimming shortened V by 3 bases and J by 5 bases, and 14 bases separated the two germline ends. This CDR3 reads CSVEVANTNNEQFF. The CDR3 nucleotides are TGCAGCGTTGAGGTAGCTAACACCAACAATGAGCAGTTCTTC.

The genes are TRBV18 and TRBJ2-3, with 9 bases lining up with TRBD2. The V gene end was trimmed by 5 bases and the J gene end by 6 bases; junction bases not matched to a gene: 9. The CDR3 totals 15 residues. The germline V gene has CDR1 KGHSH and CDR2 LQKENI. CDR3 region: CASSYSGGEGDTQYF. CDR3 in DNA: TGTGCCAGCTCATATAGCGGGGGAGAGGGCGATACGCAGTATTTT.

The chain joins TRBV28 to TRBJ2-7; D is unclear. The V end lost 5 bases, the J end lost 7 bases, and 12 bases lay between the germline ends. The germline CDR1 and CDR2 sequences are MDHEN and SYDVKM. The CDR3 totals 12 residues. CDR3 loop: CASSRPSWEQYF. The CDR3, as DNA: TGTGCCAGCAGTCGACCTTCATGGGAGCAGTACTTC.

The gene calls are TRBV19 and TRBJ2-3; possibly TRBD2 for D (6 bases). The CDR3 has 14 amino acids. CDR1 is LNHDA, CDR2 SQIVND, per germline (reference sequence). The V and J ends lost 5 bases and 4 bases respectively, with 13 bases between them. The CDR3 sequence is CASSDIGSPDTQYF. The CDR3 DNA follows: TGTGCCAGTAGTGACATCGGGAGCCCAGATACGCAGTATTTT.

The chain has TRBV7-2 and TRBJ2-1, with D possibly matching TRBD1 (5 bases). V lost 4 bases and J 2 bases, leaving 9 bases between the germline ends. Germline loops: CDR1 SGHTA, CDR2 FQGNSA. CDR3 length: 14 residues. CDR3: CASSSMTAYNEQFF. As DNA, the CDR3 is TGTGCCAGCAGCTCCATGACAGCCTACAATGAGCAGTTCTTC.

J is TRBJ1-1 and V is TRBV4-1; no clear D. This CDR3 is built from 15 residues. Trimming cost V 4 bases and J 0 bases, with 12 bases left between them. CDR1 MGHRA and CDR2 YSYEKL come from the germline V gene. Here the CDR3 DNA reads TGCGCCAGCAGCCCCCTATCCCCCATGAACACTGAAGCTTTCTTT. Encoded protein: CASSPLSPMNTEAFF.

The chain links TRBV9 to TRBJ2-1, with 7 bases that match TRBD2. This CDR3 comprises 15 residues. J gave up 2 bases and V 0 bases, and 2 bases lay outside the gene matches. Germline CDR1 is SGDLS and CDR2 is YYNGEE. CDR3 DNA sequence: TGTGCCAGCAGCGTAGGCGGGAGTACCTACAATGAGCAGTTCTTC. This encodes CASSVGGSTYNEQFF. The full variable domain, in which reference TRBV9 and TRBJ2-1 provide the parts outside the CDR3, is DSGVTQTPKHLITATGQRVTLRCSPRSGDLSVYWYQQSLDQGLQFLIQYYNGEERAKGNILERFSAQQFPDLHSELNLSSLELGDSALYFCASSVGGSTYNEQFFGPGTRLTVL.

This clone was recorded only once. The rearrangement links TRBV5-4 to TRBJ1-1, with a possible D match to TRBD1 (6 bases). CDR3 length: 15 residues. The germline V and J ends were trimmed by 2 bases and 4 bases, with 15 bases remaining between them. The V gene's germline CDR1 is SGHNT and CDR2 YYREEE (reference sequence). Here the CDR3 reads CASSFDQGRATEAFF. CDR3 in DNA: TGTGCCAGCAGCTTTGATCAGGGGAGGGCCACTGAAGCTTTCTTT.

The V gene is TRBV28, the J gene TRBJ2-3; 10 nucleotides match TRBD1. The CDR3 totals 16 residues. Trimming at V came to 2 bases and at J to 1 base, leaving 3 bases not matched to a gene. Per the germline V gene, CDR1 is MDHEN and CDR2 is SYDVKM. The CDR3 DNA reads TGTGCCAGCAGTTTACCGACAGGGGGCGGCACAGATACGCAGTATTTT. It specifies CASSLPTGGGTDTQYF.

The chain joins TRBV19 to TRBJ1-2; 7 bases are shared with TRBD1. From germline, CDR1 is LNHDA and CDR2 SQIVND (reference sequence). This CDR3 has 13 amino acids. V gave up 3 bases and J gave up 7 bases; unmatched junction bases: 5. The CDR3 bases are TGTGCCAGTAGTATCACAGGGGTGAGTGGCTACACCTTC. This translates into CASSITGVSGYTF.

V and J are TRBV7-2 and TRBJ2-7; 9 bases are shared with TRBD1. The CDR3 has 15 residues. With V trimmed by 5 bases and J by 2 bases, 7 bases remained unmatched. Germline values: CDR1 SGHTA, CDR2 FQGNSA. The CDR3: CASSLLGTGTYEQYF. CDR3 bases: TGTGCCAGCAGCCTTTTGGGGACAGGGACCTACGAGCAGTACTTC.

On this clone: A read error is possible here, since a much larger clone lies one base away. Other DNA sequences in this sample translate to the same CDR3. The chain recombines TRBV25-1 with TRBJ2-7, with 8 bases fitting TRBD1. Germline CDR1 reads MGHDK; CDR2 reads SYGVNS. The ends lost 4 bases at V and 2 bases at J; junction bases unmatched: 4. The CDR3 extends over 14 amino acids. Written as DNA, the CDR3 is TGTGCCAGCAGTGTTGGACAGGGAGCCTACGAGCAGTACTTC. This sequence encodes CASSVGQGAYEQYF.

The V gene is TRBV4-1, the J gene TRBJ1-4; D call uncertain. V was clipped by 4 bases and J by 7 bases, with 19 bases between them. Germline CDR1 reads MGHRA; CDR2 reads YSYEKL. The CDR3 covers 16 residues. The CDR3 is CASSPIGLRRSEKLFF. For the CDR3, the DNA is TGCGCCAGCAGCCCAATCGGCCTCCGACGGAGTGAAAAACTGTTTTTT.

The genes are TRBV11-2 and TRBJ1-1, with a tentative D call TRBD1 (6 bases). The CDR3 runs to 14 residues. Between the trimmed V and J ends, which lost 5 bases and 7 bases, there was a span of 17 bases. Germline CDR1 is SGHAT and CDR2 is FQNNGV. The CDR3 sequence is CASSNKGGAVEAFF. In nucleotides, the CDR3 is TGTGCCAGCAGCAACAAGGGGGGGGCGGTTGAAGCTTTCTTT.

V is TRBV18 and J is TRBJ2-6; possibly TRBD1 for D (5 bases). The ends were cut back, 3 bases at V and 0 bases at J, with 15 bases in the middle. The length of the CDR3 is 18 residues. Germline-derived CDR1 and CDR2 are KGHSH and LQKENI. As DNA, the CDR3 is TGTGCCAGCTCACCGGTCGTGACAGTGATCTCTGGGGCCAACGTCCTGACTTTC. Translating gives CASSPVVTVISGANVLTF.

The chain is built from TRBV6-6 and TRBJ1-5, with D possibly TRBD1 on 5 matching bases. Germline V gene data show CDR1 as MNHNY and CDR2 as SVGAGI (reference sequence). The CDR3 covers 13 residues. The ends were cut back, 7 bases at V and 7 bases at J, with 14 bases in the middle. CDR3 DNA: TGTGCCAGCACCCTCGGGGGGGGGCAGCCCCAGCATTTT. This codes for CASTLGGGQPQHF.

The chain combines TRBV18 with TRBJ2-7; D not certain. The CDR3 extends over 18 amino acids. V was clipped by 0 bases and J by 3 bases, with 21 bases between them. Germline V gives CDR1 KGHSH, CDR2 LQKENI. As DNA, the CDR3 is TGTGCCAGCTCACCACCAGCAAATTCGGATCTCTGGAGCTACGAGCAGTACTTC. Protein product: CASSPPANSDLWSYEQYF.